The TCR beta chain under discussion was sequenced for a study of blood T cell repertoires in COVID-19. Overall study context: Sites across the United States, Italy and Spain contributed samples from acute and convalescent COVID-19. T cells, B-cell-depleted T cells, or PBMCs provided the cDNA or gDNA that served as material.

Authors' processing steps: Amplification of reference gene primers was used by the study to estimate nucleated cell counts. Profiled with immunoSEQ multiplex PCR; TCRdb holds only in-frame clones, not every one. The D gene and trimming were derived from the DNA, and the V and J assignments and clone size from that table. Among about 54,000 clones, about 91% were seen once, and the ten largest hold around 3.4%. Germline assignment: CDR1 SGHDT and CDR2 YYEEEE. Germline trimming cut 0 bases from V and 2 bases from J; bases unmatched to any gene: 5. There are 18 residues in the CDR3. Sequencing was done on a sample of peripheral blood. The chain couples TRBV5-6 to TRBJ2-6; TRBD2 matches 10 bases. This TCR was sampled from a man aged 35 to 55 with COVID-19, enrolled during active disease. The CDR3: CASSLVGGLAAGANVLTF. In DNA, the CDR3 is TGTGCCAGCAGCTTGGTGGGCGGACTAGCGGCTGGGGCCAACGTCCTGACTTTC.